Presented here are 23 T cell receptor beta chains from one specimen sequenced in a study of beta chain features in type 1 diabetes. The investigators reverse transcribed all of the isolated RNA, so they sequenced expressed TCRB transcripts. Clones were read by immunoSEQ multiplex PCR, and TCRdb kept only the in-frame ones, dropping some. Counted here are under 300,000 clones, roughly 30% occurring once; the ten biggest clones make up around 4%. The specimen sequenced was central memory CD4+ T cells from blood. Every receptor here comes from a man aged 25 to 40 in good health.

This clone was seen more than once but under ten times. The gene calls are TRBV10-1 and TRBJ2-7; D perhaps matches TRBD1 (6 bases). Germline lookup yields CDR1 WNHNN and CDR2 SYGVQD (reference sequence). The CDR3 has 12 residues. Trimming removed 11 bases from V and 5 bases from J, with 16 bases in between. This CDR3 reads CAFPGHLHEQYF. CDR3 in DNA: TGCGCCTTTCCGGGACACCTCCACGAGCAGTACTTC.

The V gene is TRBV2, the J gene TRBJ2-2, with 8 bases lining up with TRBD2. Germline lookup yields CDR1 SNHLY and CDR2 FYNNEI. The CDR3 spans 15 residues. Trimming at V came to 7 bases and at J to 5 bases, leaving 9 bases not matched to a gene. The CDR3 DNA sequence: TGTGCCAGCAAACGAGCGGGAGTAGGGACCGGGGAGCTGTTTTTT. It encodes CASKRAGVGTGELFF.

This clone has more than one count but fewer than ten. The V call is TRBV28, the J call TRBJ1-5, with D perhaps TRBD1 (6 bases). Trimming removed 5 bases at V and 8 bases at J, with 13 bases between. This CDR3 spans 13 amino acids. From germline, CDR1 is MDHEN and CDR2 SYDVKM. CDR3 bases: TGTGCCAGCAGTCTCGGGGGGCGGGAGCCCCAGCATTTT. Amino acids: CASSLGGREPQHF. Full variable domain (remainder filled in from reference TRBV28 and TRBJ1-5): DVKVTQSSRYLVKRTGEKVFLECVQDMDHENMFWYRQDPGLGLRLIYFSYDVKMKEKGDIPEGYSVSREKKERFSLILESASTNQTSMYLCASSLGGREPQHFGDGTRLSIL.

The genes are TRBV7-2 and TRBJ2-1; 10 bases match TRBD2. From germline, CDR1 is SGHTA and CDR2 FQGNSA. Germline trimming cut 2 bases from V and 0 bases from J; bases unmatched to any gene: 4. There are 17 residues in the CDR3. CDR3 nucleotides: TGTGCCAGCAGCTTATCTAGCGGGGGACGCTCCTACAATGAGCAGTTCTTC. Its translation is CASSLSSGGRSYNEQFF.

In its sample, this clone was seen a few times. Different DNA sequences within this sample yield the same CDR3. The chain couples TRBV30 to TRBJ2-2, with TRBD2 identical over 8 bases. Trimming removed 2 bases from V and 4 bases from J; junction bases left unmatched: 6. This CDR3 has 15 amino acids. Germline loops: CDR1 GTSNPN, CDR2 SVGIG (reference sequence). The CDR3 reads CAWSQRGRVTGELFF. The CDR3 DNA is TGTGCCTGGAGTCAGCGGGGGAGGGTCACCGGGGAGCTGTTTTTT.

This clone appeared a few times. The V and J genes are TRBV5-1 and TRBJ2-3; TRBD1 matches at 9 bases. The CDR3 contains 16 residues. Per germline, CDR1 SGHRS and CDR2 YFSETQ. Trimming took 4 bases from V and 6 from J; bases not matched to a gene: 12. CDR3 residues: CASSTSGTGLADTQYF. CDR3 DNA: TGCGCCAGCAGCACCAGCGGGACAGGGTTAGCGGATACGCAGTATTTT.

The V call is TRBV28, the J call TRBJ1-5; TRBD1 agrees at 8 bases. CDR1 is MDHEN and CDR2 is SYDVKM in the germline V gene. The junction had 7 bases not matched to a gene; V was cut back by 5 bases and J by 4 bases. The CDR3 is 15 amino acids. Here the CDR3 DNA reads TGTGCCAGCAGTAATTATCAGGGGGCTAATCAGCCCCAGCATTTT. Translated, it gives CASSNYQGANQPQHF.

The rearrangement links TRBV5-1 to TRBJ1-5, with unresolved D. The CDR3 has 13 residues. The V end lost 2 bases, the J end lost 11 bases, and 14 bases lay between the germline ends. Germline V CDR1 and CDR2: SGHRS, YFSETQ. The DNA of the CDR3 is TGCGCCAGCAGCTTAGGAATAGACACAGCCCAGCATTTT. Encoded protein: CASSLGIDTAQHF.

As regards this clone: Other DNA sequences in the sample encode the same CDR3. The chain employs TRBV5-1 and TRBJ2-3; D not certain. CDR1 and CDR2 (germline): SGHRS, YFSETQ. The CDR3 covers 14 residues. Trimming removed 0 bases from V and 2 bases from J, with 7 bases in between. CDR3 sequence reads: CASSLGTPTDTQYF. As DNA, the CDR3 is TGCGCCAGCAGCTTGGGGACCCCCACAGATACGCAGTATTTT.

This clone occurred once. The chain uses TRBV6-5 and TRBJ2-6; D ambiguous. Trimming took 4 bases from V and 0 from J, leaving 10 bases between them. Germline values: CDR1 MNHEY, CDR2 SVGAGI. The CDR3 sequence is 16 residues long. CDR3 sequence: CASSSRFSSGANVLTF. The CDR3 DNA reads TGTGCCAGCAGTTCCAGGTTCAGCTCTGGGGCCAACGTCCTGACTTTC.

The chain joins TRBV28 to TRBJ1-2; a weak D match, TRBD1 (5 bases). The CDR3 extends over 13 amino acids. The germline V and J ends were trimmed by 8 bases and 8 bases, with 18 bases remaining between them. Looked up from germline, CDR1 is MDHEN and CDR2 is SYDVKM. CDR3 in amino acids: CASFAQQGGGYTF. The DNA of the CDR3 is TGTGCCAGCTTCGCCCAGCAGGGAGGCGGCTACACCTTC.

This clone was picked up a small number of times. V usage is TRBV30 and J usage is TRBJ2-3; D gene ambiguous. This CDR3 is 15 amino acids long. V lost 2 bases and J lost 3, with 15 bases in between. Germline CDR1 reads GTSNPN; CDR2 reads SVGIG (reference sequence). The CDR3 nucleotides read TGTGCCTGGAGTAAAGATAACTTACGGACAGATACGCAGTATTTT. Translated, it gives CAWSKDNLRTDTQYF.

The chain employs TRBV7-6 and TRBJ2-7, with 9 bases that match TRBD1. This CDR3 is built from 12 residues. The J segment lost 2 bases and the V segment lost 9 bases, leaving 2 bases of the junction unmatched. Germline assignment: CDR1 SGHVS and CDR2 FNYEAQ. The CDR3 nucleotides read TGTGCCAGTGGACAGGGGCCCTACGAGCAGTACTTC. Translation: CASGQGPYEQYF.

As for this clone: The identical CDR3 is also encoded by other nucleotide sequences in the sample. The chain recombines TRBV10-3 with TRBJ1-1, with D tentatively TRBD1 (5 bases). The V and J ends lost 0 bases and 1 base respectively, with 9 bases between them. The CDR3 is 15 residues long. Germline V gene lookup returns CDR1 ENHRY and CDR2 SYGVKD. CDR3 protein: CAISESGGPNTEAFF. CDR3 bases: TGTGCCATCAGTGAGTCGGGGGGTCCGAACACTGAAGCTTTCTTT.

This clone occurred a few times. This chain connects TRBV4-2 to TRBJ2-1; D is undetermined. Germline lookup yields CDR1 LGHNA and CDR2 YNFKEQ. There are 13 residues in the CDR3. V was clipped by 1 base and J by 6 bases, with 7 bases between them. The CDR3 loop is CASSQGSVNEQFF. CDR3 sequence (DNA): TGTGCCAGCAGCCAAGGATCAGTCAATGAGCAGTTCTTC.

V usage is TRBV28 and J usage is TRBJ2-5; a weak D match, TRBD1 (5 bases). The CDR3 runs 14 residues. Trimming took 11 bases from V and 5 from J, leaving 21 bases between them. Germline CDR1 and CDR2: MDHEN and SYDVKM. CDR3: CAVTLQGVGETQYF. CDR3 sequence (DNA): TGTGCCGTCACGCTTCAGGGTGTAGGCGAGACCCAGTACTTC.

This chain uses TRBV28 with TRBJ2-7; 10 positions agree with TRBD1. In germline, CDR1 is MDHEN, CDR2 SYDVKM. The junction had 10 bases not matched to a gene; V was cut back by 6 bases and J by 5 bases. CDR3 length equals 15 residues. This chain's CDR3 is CASSRPGTGDHEQYF. In DNA form, the CDR3 reads TGTGCCAGCAGCCGTCCCGGGACAGGGGACCACGAGCAGTACTTC.

The V and J genes are TRBV9 and TRBJ1-6, with D possibly TRBD1 on 5 matching bases. The CDR3 is 14 residues long. The ends were cut back, 4 bases at V and 9 bases at J, with 14 bases in the middle. Germline V gives CDR1 SGDLS, CDR2 YYNGEE. This chain's CDR3 is CASSLGPTVSPLHF. The DNA of the CDR3 is TGTGCCAGCAGCCTCGGACCGACAGTTTCACCCCTCCACTTT.

As DNA, the CDR3 is TGTGCCAGCAGCCCGTCCCCTCTTCGACTAGCGGGAGGGGATACGCAGTATTTT. It translates to CASSPSPLRLAGGDTQYF. This sequence joins TRBV7-8 and TRBJ2-3; 14 positions match TRBD2. The CDR3 contains 18 residues. With V trimmed by 5 bases and J by 6 bases, 13 bases remained unmatched. Germline V lookup: CDR1 SGHVS, CDR2 FQNEAQ.

This chain links TRBV29-1 with TRBJ1-1, with D perhaps TRBD1 (6 bases). Per germline, CDR1 SQVTM and CDR2 ANQGSEA. Trimming left V 4 bases short and J 4 bases short, with 16 bases between. The CDR3 is 14 residues long. Written as DNA, the CDR3 is TGCAGCGTTGTTGTTGGGGGCGTGGGCACTGAAGCTTTCTTT. It yields the protein CSVVVGGVGTEAFF.

The V and J genes are TRBV7-8 and TRBJ2-7; D is possibly TRBD1 (5 bases). Germline assignment: CDR1 SGHVS and CDR2 FQNEAQ. This CDR3 is 12 amino acids long. Trimming pared 5 bases from V and 4 bases from J, leaving 9 bases between. The CDR3 loop is CASSLRQYEQYF. In DNA form, the CDR3 reads TGTGCCAGCAGCCTTCGACAGTACGAGCAGTACTTC.

The chain couples TRBV29-1 to TRBJ2-5; D assignment may be TRBD1 or TRBD2 (6 bases each). V lost 3 bases, J lost 5 bases, and 16 bases lay in between. CDR1 SQVTM and CDR2 ANQGSEA come from the germline V gene. The CDR3 is made up of 14 amino acids. The CDR3 DNA is TGCAGCGTTGATTCAGGGGCTCGGGGGGAGACCCAGTACTTC. Translating it yields CSVDSGARGETQYF.

The chain links TRBV19 to TRBJ1-2; the D is unclear. The CDR3 consists of 11 residues. Trimming took off 8 bases at V and 4 bases at J, with 8 bases between the two ends. Germline loops: CDR1 LNHDA, CDR2 SQIVND (reference sequence). The CDR3 region is CASGETYGYTF. Here the CDR3 DNA reads TGTGCCAGTGGAGAAACCTATGGCTACACCTTC.